Listed below are T cell receptor beta chains from one sample, sequenced in a study of blood T cells in healthy people across ages. TCRdb analysed the 5' RACE reads with MiXCR anew, one entry per CDR3 protein. The table includes around 1,100,000 distinct CDR3 sequences, more than 30% detected once. Sequenced: blood. These receptors were taken from a man between 18 and 35 years old in good health. Each CDR3 is given with its conserved first and last residue. D genes are given only for firm matches. Not every row has a clone size; where given, it reads once, few, many or a size class.

V: TRBV27
D: .
J: TRBJ1-1
length: 15
size: many
CDR3: CASSQSTGMNTEAFF
DNA: TGTGCCAGCAGCCAATCGACAGGCATGAACACTGAAGCTTTCTTT

V: TRBV5-1
D: TRBD2
J: TRBJ2-3
length: 16
size: .
CDR3: CASSLQSAGGGDTQYF
DNA: TGCGCCAGCAGCTTGCAATCGGCGGGGGGAGGAGATACGCAGTATTTT

V: TRBV9
D: TRBD1
J: TRBJ2-7
length: 15
size: .
CDR3: CASSAQGESYNEQYF
DNA: TGTGCCAGCAGCGCCCAGGGGGAGTCCTACAATGAGCAGTACTTC

V: TRBV20-1
D: .
J: TRBJ2-5
length: 15
size: .
CDR3: CSASITAKKRETQYF
DNA: TGCAGTGCTAGTATCACAGCCAAAAAGAGAGAGACCCAGTACTTC

V: TRBV4-3
D: .
J: TRBJ2-1
length: 16
size: few
CDR3: CASSQDHRDPYNEQFF
DNA: TGCGCCAGCAGCCAAGATCACAGGGACCCCTACAATGAGCAGTTCTTC

V: TRBV7-9
D: TRBD2
J: TRBJ2-7
length: 15
size: .
CDR3: CASSYPGLGYYEQYF
DNA: TGTGCCAGCAGCTATCCGGGACTAGGGTACTACGAGCAGTACTTC

V: TRBV6-2/TRBV6-3
D: TRBD1
J: TRBJ1-2
length: 13
size: .
CDR3: CASSYDQGDGYTF
DNA: TGTGCCAGCAGTTACGATCAGGGGGATGGCTACACCTTC

V: TRBV4-3
D: TRBD2
J: TRBJ2-3
length: 17
size: .
CDR3: CASSQELNGGARDTQYF
DNA: TGCGCCAGCAGCCAAGAGTTAAACGGGGGGGCGAGAGATACGCAGTATTTT

V: TRBV4-3
D: .
J: TRBJ1-1
length: 16
size: .
CDR3: CASSPGIGGANTEAFF
DNA: TGCGCCAGCAGCCCAGGAATAGGGGGGGCGAACACTGAAGCTTTCTTT

V: TRBV9
D: .
J: TRBJ1-5
length: 14
size: .
CDR3: CASSVGAANQPQHF
DNA: TGTGCCAGCAGCGTAGGGGCCGCAAATCAGCCCCAGCATTTT

V: TRBV4-2
D: .
J: TRBJ2-1
length: 16
size: many
CDR3: CASSLTRGLNYNEQFF
DNA: TGTGCCAGCAGCCTCACCCGTGGGCTAAACTACAATGAGCAGTTCTTC

V: TRBV10-3
D: .
J: TRBJ1-6
length: 17
size: .
CDR3: CAISEGRGPGNNSPLHF
DNA: TGTGCCATCAGTGAGGGTCGGGGACCGGGGAATAATTCACCCCTCCACTTT

V: TRBV10-3
D: TRBD2
J: TRBJ2-3
length: 16
size: .
CDR3: CATSDNPGGATDTQYF
DNA: TGTGCCACCAGTGATAATCCCGGGGGGGCGACAGATACGCAGTATTTT

V: TRBV4-2
D: TRBD2
J: TRBJ2-5
length: 15
size: few
CDR3: CASSPSGAREETQYF
DNA: TGTGCCAGCAGCCCTAGCGGGGCCAGGGAAGAGACCCAGTACTTC

V: TRBV9
D: .
J: TRBJ1-2
length: 15
size: .
CDR3: CASTLKATTNYGYTF
DNA: TGTGCCAGCACCTTAAAGGCCACCACTAACTATGGCTACACCTTC

V: TRBV20-1
D: .
J: TRBJ1-2
length: 14
size: .
CDR3: CSAPTGPQGYDYTF
DNA: TGCAGTGCTCCAACAGGGCCCCAAGGCTATGACTACACCTTC

V: TRBV6-5
D: .
J: TRBJ2-7
length: 16
size: many
CDR3: CASSYSRDSNSYEQYF
DNA: TGTGCCAGCAGTTACTCGCGGGACTCTAACTCCTACGAGCAGTACTTC

V: TRBV20-1
D: .
J: TRBJ1-1
length: 13
size: .
CDR3: CSAVDRSRAEAFF
DNA: TGCAGTGCCGTAGACCGTTCCCGTGCTGAAGCTTTCTTT

V: TRBV29-1
D: .
J: TRBJ1-1
length: 15
size: few
CDR3: CSVGPVTGQNTEAFF
DNA: TGCAGCGTCGGACCCGTAACGGGGCAAAACACTGAAGCTTTCTTT

V: TRBV4-2
D: .
J: TRBJ1-1
length: 14
size: .
CDR3: CASSQVGGDPEAFF
DNA: TGTGCCAGCAGCCAAGTCGGAGGGGACCCTGAAGCTTTCTTT

V: TRBV12-3/TRBV12-4
D: .
J: TRBJ2-1
length: 17
size: few
CDR3: CASSFLQAPGVDNEQFF
DNA: TGTGCCAGCAGTTTCTTACAGGCCCCGGGGGTGGACAATGAGCAGTTCTTC

V: TRBV27
D: .
J: TRBJ2-7
length: 15
size: .
CDR3: CASSSKTPGPYEQYF
DNA: TGTGCCAGCAGTTCTAAGACCCCAGGCCCCTACGAGCAGTACTTC

V: TRBV27
D: TRBD1
J: TRBJ1-2
length: 12
size: .
CDR3: CASSVGTDGYTF
DNA: TGTGCCAGCAGTGTTGGGACAGATGGCTACACCTTC

V: TRBV6-6
D: .
J: TRBJ2-3
length: 15
size: .
CDR3: CANSPASFVTDTQYF
DNA: TGTGCCAACAGTCCGGCTAGTTTCGTCACAGATACGCAGTATTTT

V: TRBV6-2/TRBV6-3
D: TRBD1
J: TRBJ2-5
length: 13
size: few
CDR3: CASRKGARETQYF
DNA: TGTGCCAGCAGAAAGGGGGCTCGAGAGACCCAGTACTTC

V: TRBV12-3/TRBV12-4
D: TRBD1
J: TRBJ2-1
length: 15
size: few
CDR3: CASRVGQGSYNEQFF
DNA: TGTGCCAGCAGGGTCGGACAGGGGTCCTACAATGAGCAGTTCTTC

V: TRBV18
D: .
J: TRBJ2-3
length: 13
size: .
CDR3: CASSRGQRDTQYF
DNA: TGTGCCAGCTCACGAGGTCAGCGGGATACGCAGTATTTT

V: TRBV5-1
D: .
J: TRBJ2-3
length: 15
size: .
CDR3: CASFSNSGGTDTQYF
DNA: TGCGCCAGCTTTTCCAATAGCGGTGGCACAGATACGCAGTATTTT

V: TRBV7-2
D: .
J: TRBJ2-5
length: 14
size: .
CDR3: CASSPIGLQETQYF
DNA: TGTGCCAGCAGCCCAATCGGACTGCAAGAGACCCAGTACTTC

V: TRBV12-3/TRBV12-4
D: .
J: TRBJ2-3
length: 14
size: few
CDR3: CASSLAKGGDTQYF
DNA: TGTGCCAGCAGTTTGGCGAAAGGGGGAGATACGCAGTATTTT

V: TRBV4-2
D: .
J: TRBJ1-2
length: 15
size: .
CDR3: CASSQDAGPNYGYTF
DNA: TGTGCCAGCAGCCAAGATGCAGGGCCCAACTATGGCTACACCTTC

V: TRBV14
D: .
J: TRBJ2-3
length: 16
size: few
CDR3: CASSQSLGRGTDTQYF
DNA: TGTGCCAGCAGCCAGTCTTTGGGCAGGGGCACAGATACGCAGTATTTT

V: TRBV3-1
D: TRBD1
J: TRBJ2-3
length: 16
size: few
CDR3: CASSQTDRGGTDTQYF
DNA: TGTGCCAGCAGCCAAACGGACAGGGGCGGCACAGATACGCAGTATTTT

V: TRBV20-1
D: .
J: TRBJ2-4
length: 13
size: .
CDR3: CSARRQGKNIQYF
DNA: TGCAGTGCTAGAAGGCAGGGAAAAAACATTCAGTACTTC

V: TRBV5-1
D: .
J: TRBJ2-1
length: 14
size: .
CDR3: CASSLADRYNEQFF
DNA: TGCGCCAGCAGCTTGGCAGACCGCTACAATGAGCAGTTCTTC

V: TRBV29-1
D: TRBD1
J: TRBJ2-3
length: 13
size: many
CDR3: CSVSRGRSDTQYF
DNA: TGCAGCGTTTCCAGGGGGCGGTCGGATACGCAGTATTTT

V: TRBV30
D: .
J: TRBJ2-7
length: 11
size: .
CDR3: CAWSSSYEQYF
DNA: TGTGCCTGGAGTAGCTCCTACGAGCAGTACTTC

V: TRBV25-1
D: .
J: TRBJ2-3
length: 13
size: few
CDR3: CASSGWESDTQYF
DNA: TGTGCCAGCAGTGGGTGGGAGTCAGATACGCAGTATTTT

V: TRBV10-3
D: .
J: TRBJ1-2
length: 14
size: few
CDR3: CAISVDSENYGYTF
DNA: TGTGCCATCAGTGTGGATAGTGAGAACTATGGCTACACCTTC

V: TRBV29-1
D: .
J: TRBJ1-2
length: 11
size: few
CDR3: CRTSGNGGNTF
DNA: TGCAGAACATCAGGGAATGGTGGCAACACCTTC

V: TRBV10-3
D: .
J: TRBJ1-1
length: 13
size: .
CDR3: CAIRGDRTPEAFF
DNA: TGTGCCATCAGGGGCGACAGGACCCCTGAAGCTTTCTTT

V: TRBV5-1
D: .
J: TRBJ2-3
length: 15
size: .
CDR3: CASSLESGPEYTQYF
DNA: TGCGCCAGCAGCTTGGAAAGTGGGCCGGAGTATACGCAGTATTTT